This T cell receptor (beta chain) originates from a study of blood T cell repertoires in COVID-19. Background on the study: PBMCs, B-cell-depleted T cells, or T cells provided the cDNA or gDNA that made up the material.

TCRdb's copy holds only in-frame clones and misses some; the assay was immunoSEQ multiplex PCR. The sample holds tens of thousands of clones, about four fifths seen once. This sequence was found in a human donor with acute or convalescent COVID-19. The donor label of this sample is uncertain. The sequenced sample was peripheral blood.

CDR3 DNA: TGTGCCAGCAGCTCACTAGTTGCAACTAATGAAAAACTGTTTTTT. This codes for CASSSLVATNEKLFF. This chain joins TRBV6-5 and TRBJ1-4; the D is unclear. The CDR3 consists of 15 residues. Deletions cut 6 bases from V and 0 bases from J, with 11 bases between. Germline loops: CDR1 MNHEY, CDR2 SVGAGI.